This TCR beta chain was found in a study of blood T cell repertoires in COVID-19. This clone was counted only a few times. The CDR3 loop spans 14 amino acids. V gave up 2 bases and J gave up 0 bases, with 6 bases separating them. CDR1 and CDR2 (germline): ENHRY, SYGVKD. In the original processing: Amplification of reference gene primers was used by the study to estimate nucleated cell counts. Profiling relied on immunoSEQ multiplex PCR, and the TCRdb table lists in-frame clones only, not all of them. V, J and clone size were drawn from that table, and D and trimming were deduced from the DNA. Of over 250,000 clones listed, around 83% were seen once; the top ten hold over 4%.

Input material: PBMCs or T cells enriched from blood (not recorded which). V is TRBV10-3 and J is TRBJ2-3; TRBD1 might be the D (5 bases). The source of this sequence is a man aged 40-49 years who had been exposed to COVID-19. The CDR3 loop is CAISEGASTDTQYF. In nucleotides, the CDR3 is TGTGCCATCAGTGAGGGGGCTAGCACAGATACGCAGTATTTT.